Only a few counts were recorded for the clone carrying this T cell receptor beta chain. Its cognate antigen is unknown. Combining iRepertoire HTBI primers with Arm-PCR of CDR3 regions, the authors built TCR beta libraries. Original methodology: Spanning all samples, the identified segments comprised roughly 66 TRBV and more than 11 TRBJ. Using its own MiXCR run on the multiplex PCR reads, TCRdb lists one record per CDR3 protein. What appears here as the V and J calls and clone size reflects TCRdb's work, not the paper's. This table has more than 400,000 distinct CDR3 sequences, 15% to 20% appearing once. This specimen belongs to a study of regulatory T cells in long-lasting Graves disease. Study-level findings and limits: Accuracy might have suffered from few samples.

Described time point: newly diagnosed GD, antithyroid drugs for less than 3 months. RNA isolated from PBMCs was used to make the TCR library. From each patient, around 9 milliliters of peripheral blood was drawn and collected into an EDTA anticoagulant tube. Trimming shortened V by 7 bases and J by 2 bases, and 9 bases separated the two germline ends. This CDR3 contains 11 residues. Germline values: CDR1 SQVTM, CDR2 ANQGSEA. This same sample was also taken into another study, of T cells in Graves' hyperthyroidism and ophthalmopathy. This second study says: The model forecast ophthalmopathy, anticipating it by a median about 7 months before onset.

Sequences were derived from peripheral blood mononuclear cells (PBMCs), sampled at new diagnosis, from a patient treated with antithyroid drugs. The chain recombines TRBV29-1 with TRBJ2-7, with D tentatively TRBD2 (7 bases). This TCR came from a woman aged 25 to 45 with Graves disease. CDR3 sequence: CSGGGAYEQYF. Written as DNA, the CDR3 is TGCAGCGGGGGGGGCGCCTACGAGCAGTACTTC.